This passage covers 27 T cell receptor beta chains from one sample sequenced in a study of T cell changes during pregnancy in multiple sclerosis. The assay was immunoSEQ multiplex PCR, and TCRdb's table has in-frame clones only and misses some. The sample lists under 40,000 clones; roughly 90% were seen once. The sequencing used peripheral blood, collected in the third trimester of pregnancy. The receptors were sampled from a female donor in good health, enrolled as a control in a pregnancy study.

V gene TRBV7-2 combines with J gene TRBJ1-1, with 7 bases lining up with TRBD1. The CDR3 consists of 14 residues. Unmatched junction bases numbered 6, after V lost 4 bases and J lost 4 bases. Germline V gene sequence: CDR1 SGHTA, CDR2 FQGNSA. CDR3 residues: CASSSGQQGTEAFF. The CDR3, as DNA: TGTGCCAGCAGCTCGGGACAGCAGGGCACTGAAGCTTTCTTT.

V gene TRBV6-1 combines with J gene TRBJ2-5; unclear D gene. CDR3 length equals 13 residues. CDR1 is MNHNS and CDR2 is SASEGT in the germline V gene. The V end lost 3 bases, the J end lost 1 base, and 6 bases lay between the germline ends. The CDR3 nucleotides read TGTGCCAGCAGTGAGGCGGTCCAAGAGACCCAGTACTTC. This sequence encodes CASSEAVQETQYF.

This clone was detected only a few times. CDR3 in DNA: TGTGCCAGCAGCCCGACAGGGGATACGCAGTATTTT. Translation gives CASSPTGDTQYF. The V gene is TRBV14, the J gene TRBJ2-3; 7 nucleotides match TRBD1. Trimming cost V 4 bases and J 6 bases; bases outside gene matches: 1. Looked up from germline, CDR1 is SGHDN and CDR2 is FVKESK. This CDR3 has 12 residues.

The V gene is TRBV18, the J gene TRBJ2-3, with TRBD2 identical over 12 bases. The CDR3 is made up of 15 amino acids. V lost 3 bases and J lost 5; bases outside the gene matches: 3. Germline V gives CDR1 KGHSH, CDR2 LQKENI. The CDR3 sequence is CASSPRGLAGDTQYF. The CDR3 DNA reads as TGTGCCAGCTCACCGAGGGGACTAGCGGGAGATACGCAGTATTTT.

The chain employs TRBV6-5 and TRBJ2-1; the match to TRBD2 covers 13 bases. The length of the CDR3 is 15 residues. Looked up from germline, CDR1 is MNHEY and CDR2 is SVGAGI. J gave up 5 bases and V 6 bases, and 4 bases lay outside the gene matches. DNA of the CDR3: TGTGCCAGCAGACCACTAGCGGGGGGGAACAATGAGCAGTTCTTC. Translated, it gives CASRPLAGGNNEQFF.

The chain employs TRBV7-2 and TRBJ1-2; D is unclear. Germline V gene data show CDR1 as SGHTA and CDR2 as FQGNSA. Trimming removed 0 bases at V and 2 bases at J, with 7 bases between. The CDR3 has 14 residues. CDR3 region: CASSLASGNYGYTF. As DNA, the CDR3 is TGTGCCAGCAGCTTAGCGTCCGGGAACTATGGCTACACCTTC.

This chain uses TRBV4-2 with TRBJ2-3; 10 positions agree with TRBD2. CDR1 is LGHNA and CDR2 is YNFKEQ in the germline V gene. The V gene end was trimmed by 4 bases and the J gene end by 1 base; junction bases not matched to a gene: 8. CDR3 length: 17 residues. The CDR3: CASSPEGLAYGTDTQYF. The CDR3 coding sequence is TGTGCCAGCAGCCCCGAGGGACTAGCGTATGGCACAGATACGCAGTATTTT.

This clone has only a few counts. The rearrangement joins TRBV9 to TRBJ1-2; unclear D gene. The germline V gene encodes CDR1 SGDLS and CDR2 YYNGEE. The CDR3 has 15 amino acids. The V and J ends lost 4 bases and 1 base respectively, with 14 bases between them. This chain's CDR3 is CASSLALGSNYGYTF. Written as DNA, the CDR3 is TGTGCCAGCAGCCTGGCGTTGGGGAGTAACTATGGCTACACCTTC. The full variable domain, in which reference TRBV9 and TRBJ1-2 provide the parts outside the CDR3, is DSGVTQTPKHLITATGQRVTLRCSPRSGDLSVYWYQQSLDQGLQFLIQYYNGEERAKGNILERFSAQQFPDLHSELNLSSLELGDSALYFCASSLALGSNYGYTFGSGTRLTVV.

V gene TRBV27 combines with J gene TRBJ2-7, with 11 bases fitting TRBD2. The CDR3 consists of 14 residues. J was trimmed by 4 bases and V by 7 bases; bases with no gene match: 6. From germline, CDR1 is MNHEY and CDR2 SMNVEV (reference sequence). CDR3 region: CASKLGTSGYEQYF. CDR3 bases: TGTGCCAGCAAATTGGGGACTAGCGGTTACGAGCAGTACTTC.

V is TRBV13 and J is TRBJ1-4; 8 bases are a match to TRBD1. CDR1 PRHDT and CDR2 FYEKMQ come from the germline V gene (reference sequence). This CDR3 spans 15 amino acids. The V and J ends lost 5 bases and 8 bases, in that order; junction bases with no gene match: 10. The CDR3: CASSARGAGGEKLFF. The CDR3, as DNA: TGTGCCAGCAGCGCCCGGGGGGCAGGGGGCGAAAAACTGTTTTTT.

The J gene is TRBJ1-3, the V gene TRBV7-6, with D possibly TRBD1 on 5 matching bases. The CDR3 has 16 residues. Germline V lookup: CDR1 SGHVS, CDR2 FNYEAQ. With 0 bases removed from V and 0 bases from J, the gap between germline ends came to 9 bases. The CDR3 is CASSLAPGGSGNTIYF. CDR3 coding DNA: TGTGCCAGCAGCTTAGCTCCCGGGGGCTCTGGAAACACCATATATTTT.

The V call is TRBV19, the J call TRBJ1-1, with D unresolved. Trimming removed 3 bases from V and 5 bases from J, with 13 bases in between. Per the germline V gene, CDR1 is LNHDA and CDR2 is SQIVND (reference sequence). The CDR3 contains 14 residues. The CDR3 region is CASSMSRVRTEAFF. In DNA, the CDR3 is TGTGCCAGTAGTATGAGTCGCGTACGGACTGAAGCTTTCTTT. The variable domain in full, with the rest retrieved from reference TRBV19 and TRBJ1-1, is DGGITQSPKYLFRKEGQNVTLSCEQNLNHDAMYWYRQDPGQGLRLIYYSQIVNDFQKGDIAEGYSVSREKKESFPLTVTSAQKNPTAFYLCASSMSRVRTEAFFGQGTRLTVV.

This chain joins TRBV6-1 and TRBJ1-5, with D tentatively TRBD1 (6 bases). CDR1 MNHNS and CDR2 SASEGT come from the germline V gene. V was clipped by 3 bases and J by 3 bases, with 15 bases between them. This CDR3 comprises 16 residues. The CDR3 DNA reads TGTGCCAGCAGTGATTTAAGTGGACAGCCCAATCAGCCCCAGCATTTT. Its protein product is CASSDLSGQPNQPQHF.

The rearrangement uses TRBV6-5 and TRBJ2-5; 8 bases are a match to TRBD2. Trimming removed 10 bases from V and 5 bases from J; junction bases left unmatched: 9. Per germline, CDR1 MNHEY and CDR2 SVGAGI. The CDR3 runs to 13 residues. CDR3 DNA: TGTGCCACTCGACAGCGGGGGAGGGAGACCCAGTACTTC. Its protein product is CATRQRGRETQYF.

The CDR3 DNA is TGTGCCAGCAGCTTAGCATTTCAGGGTTCGACAGATACGCAGTATTTT. Its protein is CASSLAFQGSTDTQYF. This chain joins TRBV11-3 and TRBJ2-3; D is possibly TRBD1 (5 bases). The length of the CDR3 is 16 residues. The germline CDR1 and CDR2 sequences are SGHNT and YENEEA. V was clipped by 1 base and J by 3 bases, with 14 bases between them.

V usage is TRBV4-3 and J usage is TRBJ1-5; tentative D call: TRBD1 (5 bases). Trimming removed 0 bases at V and 9 bases at J, with 12 bases between. CDR3 length: 14 residues. In germline, CDR1 is LGHNA, CDR2 YSLEER. The CDR3 DNA is TGCGCCAGCAGCCAAGATTGGGGGGAGGGGCCCCAGCATTTT. This translates into CASSQDWGEGPQHF.

The J gene is TRBJ2-7, the V gene TRBV7-2; 7 bases fit TRBD1. In germline, CDR1 is SGHTA, CDR2 FQGNSA. Trimming at V came to 5 bases and at J to 6 bases, leaving 4 bases not matched to a gene. The CDR3 is 12 residues long. CDR3 in amino acids: CASSPNRGEQYF. For the CDR3, the DNA is TGTGCCAGCAGCCCCAACAGGGGCGAGCAGTACTTC.

The chain couples TRBV7-3 to TRBJ2-3; D is uncertain. Germline-derived CDR1 and CDR2 are SGHTA and FQGTGA. Trimming removed 5 bases at V and 2 bases at J, with 8 bases between. The CDR3 has 13 residues. CDR3 protein: CASSPGLTDTQYF. The CDR3 DNA reads TGTGCCAGCAGCCCGGGTCTCACAGATACGCAGTATTTT.

The chain carries TRBV7-2 and TRBJ2-3; 9 bases line up with TRBD2. Germline V gives CDR1 SGHTA, CDR2 FQGNSA. J was trimmed by 2 bases and V by 4 bases; bases with no gene match: 13. There are 18 residues in the CDR3. DNA of the CDR3: TGTGCCAGCAGCTCAAGGGGAGAGCGGGGGGTCCCCACAGATACGCAGTATTTT. It specifies CASSSRGERGVPTDTQYF.

This clone was observed a few times. The rearrangement links TRBV28 to TRBJ1-1, with D unresolved. V was cut by 6 bases and J by 11 bases, with 19 bases left in between. Germline V gives CDR1 MDHEN, CDR2 SYDVKM. The CDR3 runs 13 residues. The CDR3 reads CASSQPSQRMAFF. The CDR3 DNA follows: TGTGCCAGCAGCCAACCCTCCCAGAGGATGGCTTTCTTT. The full variable domain, with the rest looked up from reference TRBV28 and TRBJ1-1, is DVKVTQSSRYLVKRTGEKVFLECVQDMDHENMFWYRQDPGLGLRLIYFSYDVKMKEKGDIPEGYSVSREKKERFSLILESASTNQTSMYLCASSQPSQRMAFFGQGTRLTVV.

The chain employs TRBV6-5 and TRBJ2-3, with D possibly TRBD2 on 5 matching bases. V lost 2 bases to trimming and J lost 5 bases, with 8 bases between them. Germline values: CDR1 MNHEY, CDR2 SVGAGI. The CDR3 covers 13 residues. The DNA for the CDR3 is TGTGCCAGCAGTTACCGGGGTATAGATACGCAGTATTTT. Translation gives CASSYRGIDTQYF.

The genes are TRBV30 and TRBJ1-1, with D possibly matching TRBD1 (5 bases). Germline V gene data show CDR1 as GTSNPN and CDR2 as SVGIG (reference sequence). Trimming took off 3 bases at V and 7 bases at J, with 9 bases between the two ends. The CDR3 spans 11 residues. The CDR3 coding sequence is TGTGCCTGGAGGGGGCCTAGTGAAGCTTTCTTT. It codes for CAWRGPSEAFF.

The rearrangement uses TRBV4-2 and TRBJ1-5, with 7 bases matching TRBD1. V dropped 0 bases and J dropped 4; count of bases not matched to a gene: 3. The CDR3 spans 15 residues. The germline CDR1 and CDR2 sequences are LGHNA and YNFKEQ. The CDR3 is CASSQEGTVNQPQHF. The DNA of the CDR3 is TGTGCCAGCAGCCAAGAGGGGACAGTGAATCAGCCCCAGCATTTT.

This rearrangement joins TRBV4-1 to TRBJ1-4; TRBD1 matches at 8 bases. Germline V gene lookup returns CDR1 MGHRA and CDR2 YSYEKL. The CDR3 extends over 16 amino acids. With V trimmed by 1 base and J by 8 bases, 9 bases remained unmatched. CDR3 amino acids: CASSQVGTGRGEKLFF. CDR3 in DNA: TGCGCCAGCAGCCAAGTGGGGACAGGCCGGGGGGAAAAACTGTTTTTT.

The chain couples TRBV5-1 to TRBJ1-3, with 10 nucleotides matching TRBD1. Unmatched junction bases numbered 6, after V lost 4 bases and J lost 8 bases. The CDR3 is 14 residues long. The germline V gene encodes CDR1 SGHRS and CDR2 YFSETQ. The CDR3 region is CASSTTGGTDTIYF. The DNA of the CDR3 is TGCGCCAGCAGCACGACAGGGGGCACGGACACCATATATTTT.

This chain joins TRBV27 and TRBJ2-1, with TRBD2 as a possible D gene (5 bases). Germline loops: CDR1 MNHEY, CDR2 SMNVEV (reference sequence). CDR3 size: 14 residues. V lost 4 bases and J 6 bases, leaving 13 bases between the germline ends. CDR3 nucleotides: TGTGCCAGCAGTTGGGAGAGGGTCGGCAATGAGCAGTTCTTC. This encodes CASSWERVGNEQFF.

This chain joins TRBV4-1 and TRBJ1-2, with TRBD1 matching 7 bases. In germline, CDR1 is MGHRA, CDR2 YSYEKL. V dropped 3 bases and J dropped 8; count of bases not matched to a gene: 12. The CDR3 covers 15 residues. The CDR3 nucleotides are TGCGCCAGCAGCCACCCGACAGGGTTCCTCTGGGGCTACACCTTC. It specifies CASSHPTGFLWGYTF.